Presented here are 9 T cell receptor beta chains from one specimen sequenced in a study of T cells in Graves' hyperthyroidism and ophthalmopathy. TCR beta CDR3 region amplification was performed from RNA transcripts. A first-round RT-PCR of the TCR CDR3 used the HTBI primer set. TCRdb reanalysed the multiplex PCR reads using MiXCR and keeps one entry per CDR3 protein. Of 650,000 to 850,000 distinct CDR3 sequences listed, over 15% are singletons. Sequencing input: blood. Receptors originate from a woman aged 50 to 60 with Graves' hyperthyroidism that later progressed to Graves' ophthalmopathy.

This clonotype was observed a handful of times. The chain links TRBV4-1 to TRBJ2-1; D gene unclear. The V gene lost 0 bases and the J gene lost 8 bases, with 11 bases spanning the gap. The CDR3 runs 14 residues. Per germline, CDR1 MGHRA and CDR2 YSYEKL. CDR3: CASSQDPAVDEQFF. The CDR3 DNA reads TGCGCCAGCAGCCAAGATCCCGCGGTCGATGAGCAGTTCTTC.

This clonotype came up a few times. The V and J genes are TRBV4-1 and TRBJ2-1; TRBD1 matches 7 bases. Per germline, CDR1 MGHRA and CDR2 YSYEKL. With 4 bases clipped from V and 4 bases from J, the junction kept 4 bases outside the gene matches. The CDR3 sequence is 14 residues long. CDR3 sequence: CASSRTGEYNEQFF. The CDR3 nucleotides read TGCGCCAGCAGCCGGACAGGAGAATACAATGAGCAGTTCTTC.

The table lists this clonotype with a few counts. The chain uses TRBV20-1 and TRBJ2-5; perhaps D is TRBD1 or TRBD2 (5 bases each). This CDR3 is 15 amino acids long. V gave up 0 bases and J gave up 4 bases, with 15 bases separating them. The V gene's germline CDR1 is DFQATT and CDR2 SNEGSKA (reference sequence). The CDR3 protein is CSARDPRGWGETQYF. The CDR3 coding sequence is TGCAGTGCTAGAGATCCACGGGGCTGGGGAGAGACCCAGTACTTC.

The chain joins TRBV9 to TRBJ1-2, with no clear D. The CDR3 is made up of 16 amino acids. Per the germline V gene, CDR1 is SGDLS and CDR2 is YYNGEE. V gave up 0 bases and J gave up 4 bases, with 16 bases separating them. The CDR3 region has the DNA TGTGCCAGCAGCGTAGATTTGGACGTGAACTTCTATGGCTACACCTTC. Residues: CASSVDLDVNFYGYTF.

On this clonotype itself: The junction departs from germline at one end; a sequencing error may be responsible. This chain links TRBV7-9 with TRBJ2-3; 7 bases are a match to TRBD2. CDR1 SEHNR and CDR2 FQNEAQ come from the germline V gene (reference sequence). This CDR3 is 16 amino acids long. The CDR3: CASSLAGRVNTDTQYF. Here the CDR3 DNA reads TGTGCTAGCAGCTTAGCGGGCAGGGTGAACACAGATACGCAGTATTTT.

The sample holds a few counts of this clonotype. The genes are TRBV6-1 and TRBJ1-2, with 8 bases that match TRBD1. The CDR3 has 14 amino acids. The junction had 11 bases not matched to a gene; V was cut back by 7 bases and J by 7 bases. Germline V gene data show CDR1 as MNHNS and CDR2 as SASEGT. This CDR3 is CASTPRYQGAGYTF. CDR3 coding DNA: TGTGCCAGCACCCCAAGATATCAGGGGGCTGGCTACACCTTC.

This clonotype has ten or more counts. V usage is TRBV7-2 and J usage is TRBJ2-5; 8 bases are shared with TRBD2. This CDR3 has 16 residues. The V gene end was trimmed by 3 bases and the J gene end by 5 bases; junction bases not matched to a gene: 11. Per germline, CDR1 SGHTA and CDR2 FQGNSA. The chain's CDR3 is CASSFSGTLPQETQYF. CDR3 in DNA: TGTGCCAGCAGCTTTAGCGGGACCCTCCCCCAGGAGACCCAGTACTTC.

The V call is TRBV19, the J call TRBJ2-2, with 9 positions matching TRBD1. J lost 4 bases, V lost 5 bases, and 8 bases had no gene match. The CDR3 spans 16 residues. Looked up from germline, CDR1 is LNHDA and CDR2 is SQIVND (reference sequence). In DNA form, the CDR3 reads TGTGCCAGTAGTCCCCGGACAGGGGCGGGCACCGGGGAGCTGTTTTTT. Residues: CASSPRTGAGTGELFF.

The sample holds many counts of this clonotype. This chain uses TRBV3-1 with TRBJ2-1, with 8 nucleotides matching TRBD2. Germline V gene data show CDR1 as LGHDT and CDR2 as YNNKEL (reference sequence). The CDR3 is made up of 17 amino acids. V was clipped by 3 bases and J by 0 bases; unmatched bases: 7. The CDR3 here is CASSHFGGGSSYNEQFF. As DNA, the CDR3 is TGTGCCAGCAGCCACTTCGGCGGGGGGAGCTCCTACAATGAGCAGTTCTTC.